This TCR beta chain was retrieved from a study of T cell responses to AZD1222 COVID-19 vaccine (dated by TCRdb to 2020 to 2023). The study in broad terms: A total of 233 trial participants underwent TCR sequencing, of whom about 210 received two doses of AZD1222 and about 25 received two doses of the MenACWY control vaccine. Trial participants were enrolled by age into subgroups of 18-55, 56-69 and 70-plus years, and about 150, 27 and 61 TCR-sequenced participants, respectively, were included in these subgroups.

Here is what the overall study found, with its caveats: CD4 TCRs associated with the vaccine covered the entire spike protein, and the dominant responses were in regions 160-218 and 743-854. Spike-specific TCR breadth and depth rose significantly after two AZD1222 doses compared with day 0 and with MenACWY recipients. Conclusions about previously exposed vaccinees are limited because only six or seven AZD1222 recipients were SARS-CoV-2 seropositive at baseline. The 56-69-year group was small, and its depth increase did not reach significance, likely because of low power. Most participants were white British and females outnumbered males, and the authors suggested that clonal diversity may have been underestimated. Nearly half of unique spike-specific TCRs reportedly recognized epitopes outside regions mutated in the B.1.351 and B.1.1.7 variants. Because no day 14 peak-response samples were available, repertoires were characterized only after the peak T cell response.

The CDR3 regions of human TCRbeta chains were analyzed by immunosequencing. In the authors' own workflow: TCRs in the repertoires were compared against a reference library of SARS-CoV-2-specific TCRs that had been generated with the MIRA antigen-specificity platform. Breadth was defined as the fraction of unique TCRs that were SARS-CoV-2-associated. Depth was defined as the fraction of total T cells that were SARS-CoV-2-associated. Using the MIRA data, every spike-specific TCR was mapped to the spike region that the TCR reacted to and assigned to either a CD4 or a CD8 class. Log10-transformed breadth and depth values were compared by one-way ANOVA with Sidak's multiple comparisons tests. The clones in this table, taken by TCRdb from immuneACCESS, are in-frame only. Not every clone is retained; where verified, under half of the shortfall comes from an unresolved V gene, and the cause of the rest is unknown. V and J calls and clone size are given by that table; D and trimming were obtained from the DNA. In this sample the table shows about 150,000 clones, 91% of which occur a single time. The leading ten clones occupy approximately 3.8% of the sample.

V drops 1 base and J drops 9 bases, leaving 19 bases in between. Sequences LGHNA (CDR1) and YNFKEQ (CDR2) are obtained from the germline V gene. There are 16 amino acids in the CDR3, from cysteine to phenylalanine inclusive. Of the read, only the CDR3 DNA is kept; its 48 bases are in frame from base 1. The time point label on this specimen signifies: about 28 days (+/-7) after the second vaccine dose. AZD1222 recipients whose second dose came at about 4 weeks and those whose second dose came at about 12 weeks were combined into one group, since spike-specific TCR depth and breadth did not differ between the two schedules. Samples from vaccinated people were obtained from the UK trials COV001 and COV002, which included a single-blind randomized controlled phase 2/3 trial of AZD1222 (ChAdOx1 nCoV-19) in healthy adults. For TCRbeta chain sequencing, PBMC samples were collected from trial participants at day 0 and at day 28 after the second dose.

Concerning this clone: There is no known antigen for this receptor. One base away there is no much larger clone; base qualities are not given.

The sample in question was peripheral blood, obtained 28 days after the second AZD1222 dose. This receptor was obtained from an adult who received the AZD1222 COVID-19 vaccine. This chain joins TRBV4-2 to TRBJ2-1; the D gene is perhaps TRBD1, from 6 matching bases. CDR3 sequence: CASSQVQGLGLGEQFF. The bases read TGTGCCAGCAGCCAAGTACAGGGTCTCGGGTTAGGTGAGCAGTTCTTC.